The T cell receptor beta chain described here comes from a study of blood T cells in healthy people across ages. Study results and caveats: Possibly, changes in expanded clonotypes were confounded because donor CMV status was unknown.

The CDR3 contains 18 residues. Germline trimming cut 6 bases from V and 6 bases from J; bases unmatched to any gene: 20. Of note for this clonotype: Its antigen is as yet unknown.

A J-beta primer mix and a sample-barcoded 5' primer were used in a second PCR of roughly 7 to 12 cycles. TCRdb fed the 5' RACE reads into MiXCR, producing one record per CDR3 protein. The sample includes roughly 500,000 distinct CDR3 sequences, about 25% of them seen just once. Sample: blood. V usage is TRBV12-3 or TRBV12-4 and J usage is TRBJ2-1; 7 bases fit TRBD2. This clonotype originated in a woman in her seventies in good health. The CDR3 DNA is TGTGCCAGCAGCTGGGGTCGACTGGCGGGGGTGACCCCCAATGAGCAGTTCTTC. Its translation is CASSWGRLAGVTPNEQFF.